Detailed here is one T cell receptor (beta chain). Its specificity is not known. This entry is derived from a study of CD8 T cells in Susac syndrome. Whole-study results and caveats: The number of individuals included in the study's TCR sequencing and HLA analysis was acknowledged as relatively small.

Sequencing targeted TCR beta in blood CD8+ and CD4+ T cells. Isolation of CD8+ and CD4+ T cells was performed negatively, whereas enrichment of TEMRA cells was done by FACS. Germline CDR1 reads SGHRS; CDR2 reads YFSETQ. The CDR3 extends over 16 amino acids. J was trimmed by 4 bases and V by 0 bases; bases with no gene match: 4. With random hexamers, reverse transcription was performed on about 0.45 to 1 ug of RNA. It was immunoSEQ multiplex PCR that amplified TCR beta CDR3 across 54 Vbeta and 13 Jbeta. A single record per CDR3 protein comes from TCRdb applying MiXCR to the immunoSEQ multiplex PCR reads. The sample comprises 160,000 or so distinct CDR3 sequences, around 92% of which are singletons, and around 0.079% rests with the top ten.

The source of this sequence is a human donor in good health. The chain carries TRBV5-1 and TRBJ2-2, with 9 bases fitting TRBD1. The specimen was CD4+ T cells from PBMCs. CDR3 residues: CASSLEGTGPTGELFF. In DNA form, the CDR3 reads TGCGCCAGCAGCTTGGAAGGGACAGGGCCCACCGGGGAGCTGTTTTTT.